The source of this TCR beta chain is a study of T cells in Graves' hyperthyroidism and ophthalmopathy. Study conclusions and caveats: Blood also carried most thyroid clonotypes expanded above 0.001.

This clonotype was seen ten or more times. Antigen: not known. CDR3 length: 12 amino acids. V dropped 5 bases and J dropped 4 bases, with 8 bases sitting between them. The cohort's ophthalmopathy patients, a group with duration under 3 months, had a Clinical Activity Score of at least 3 and a NOSPECS grade of at least 4. Every diagnosis used clinical symptoms, serum thyroxine and TRAb, thyroid ultrasound and orbital computed tomography. The source material, RNA transcripts, was used to amplify TCR beta CDR3 regions. RT-PCR in the first round (using the HTBI primer set) targeted the TCR CDR3. In TCRdb, the multiplex PCR reads were re-called with MiXCR into one record per CDR3 protein. The sample has about 640,000 distinct CDR3 sequences; less than 25% are singletons.

The chain joins TRBV12-3 or TRBV12-4 to TRBJ1-1, with D unclear. The material sequenced was blood. This receptor was taken from a man aged 25 to 40 with Graves' ophthalmopathy. The CDR3 DNA follows: TGTGCCAGCAGTCCCACGGGCACTGAAGCTTTCTTT. Translating gives CASSPTGTEAFF.